The entry below gives a single T cell receptor (beta chain) sequence along with its context. The germline V gene has CDR1 LNHDA and CDR2 SQIVND (reference sequence). This CDR3 spans 15 amino acids. V lost 6 bases to trimming and J lost 6 bases; unmatched junction nucleotides: 10. The table came from immunoSEQ multiplex PCR; TCRdb's copy has only in-frame clones and leaves some out. The sample contains just over 60,000 clones, more than 65% of which appear only once. This sample was taken from a study of blood T cell repertoires in COVID-19. The sequence was obtained from a woman aged 80 or over with active or convalescent COVID-19. The specimen was peripheral blood. The V gene is TRBV19, the J gene TRBJ2-3, with 9 bases identical to TRBD2. The CDR3 bases are TGTGCCAGTAGCCCTGGCGGGGGGGCGGGTGATACGCAGTATTTT. Translated, it gives CASSPGGGAGDTQYF.